The present T cell receptor beta chain was sequenced within a study of blood T cells in healthy people across ages (dated by TCRdb to the mid-2010s). Regarding the complete study: In model experiments, template switching captured about one uniquely barcoded TCR beta cDNA molecule for every two T cells. The study measured age-related changes in TCR beta repertoire diversity using deep sequencing normalized with unique cDNA molecular identifiers. The donors were divided into four age groups: young (average around 17 years), middle-aged (almost 40), aged (approximately 62) and long-lived (approximately 74). To avoid experimental bias, donors of different ages were distributed randomly across sequencing lanes. For two donors (one aged 18 to 29 and one aged 80 or older), the study analyzed two additional independent replicas of 1 million unique cDNA reads from the same blood draw.

Overall study results and their limits: Compared with the aged group, more naive CD4+ T cells, fewer expanded clones and increased TCR diversity were shown by the long-lived group, suggesting age selection. Observed TCR beta diversity per million T cells fell roughly linearly with age, and a significant reduction was already apparent by age around 40. Since profiling was done on bulk unsorted PBMCs, naive and antigen-experienced compartments could not be conclusively compared. Observed TCR beta diversity correlated strongly with the percentage of naive T cells measured by flow cytometry. Donor CMV infection status was unknown, potentially confounding age-related changes in expanded clonotypes. Estimates of total diversity based on one million sequenced T cells were regarded as lower bounds and as underestimates.

The CDR1 and CDR2 encoded by the germline V gene (reference sequence) are LNHNV and YYDKDF. Inclusive of the bounding cysteine and phenylalanine, the CDR3 is 20 residues long. The only DNA kept is the CDR3, 60 bases in frame from the first base. In the case of this clonotype: No antigen is known for it. No base-level quality is on record; no much larger clone is a single base apart.

Libraries were built with 5' RACE. The sequencer was an Illumina HiSeq 2500. A second PCR of 7 to 11 cycles was performed with a sample-barcoded 5' primer and a J-beta primer mix. Each TCR beta cDNA molecule received a unique molecular identifier from a template-switch 5' adaptor carrying 12 random nucleotides. Each sample yielded at least 2.5 million CDR3-containing paired-end reads. All of the RNA was converted into first-strand cDNA using the Mint cDNA synthesis kit, with a TRBC-specific oligonucleotide serving as the primer. All cDNA was treated with uracil-DNA glycosylase and then went through a first 18-cycle PCR with the universal primers M1SS and BC2_uni_R. The paper's processing steps were these. For normalization, 1 million high-quality reads, each with a distinct molecular identifier, were randomly selected from each sample. Reads with shared molecular identifiers were discarded instead of being binned into consensus sequences. MiTCR, set to a Q25 quality threshold and the strictest error-elimination algorithm, was used for CDR3 identification, clonotype clustering and error correction. A nonparametric unseen species model using Euler transformation provided a lower-bound estimate of total TCR beta diversity. TCRdb cleaned the public reads at Q25 with fastp, built clones with MiXCR and kept in-frame beta chains. Merged by CDR3 protein, the rows form single entries marked with the most common genes and DNA. V and J calls and clone size were set by TCRdb, not the authors. The sample yields 1.5 million to 2 million distinct CDR3 sequences; about 50% were counted once. The ten largest account for approximately 2.1% of the sample.

The roughly 39 donors, aged about 6 to 95 years, were systemically healthy Caucasian individuals from Russia. Each donor gave around 9.8 milliliters of peripheral blood, collected into EDTA-treated Vacutainer tubes. Ficoll-Paque density-gradient centrifugation was used to isolate PBMCs, with at least 6 million obtained per sample. Total RNA was extracted from PBMCs with Trizol reagent, with at least 6 micrograms obtained per sample. For every donor, an aliquot of PBMCs went through flow cytometry to measure the percentages of naive CD45RAhigh/CD27high T cells. The receptor's source is a woman aged 40 to 50 in good health. The sequence is built from TRBV15 and TRBJ2-7; 12 central bases correspond to TRBD2. The J call is in doubt because the DNA end fits TRBJ2-5 better. Sequenced input: blood. The CDR3 protein: CATSRDFGWLAGGRVETQYF. The bases are TGTGCCACCAGCAGAGATTTCGGTTGGCTAGCGGGGGGGAGAGTAGAGACCCAGTACTTC.